The clone carrying this T cell receptor (beta chain) was counted between two and nine times. Primed by a sample-barcoded 5' primer and a J-beta primer mix, a second PCR proceeded for 7 to 11 cycles. A 12-random-nucleotide template-switch adaptor tagged each cDNA molecule. TCRdb re-called the 5' RACE reads through MiXCR, storing one row per CDR3 protein. The sample has roughly 1,100,000 distinct CDR3 sequences; around 25% are singletons. These data come from a study of blood T cells in healthy people across ages. The germline CDR1 and CDR2 sequences are SEHNR and FQNEAQ (reference sequence). The germline V and J ends were trimmed by 10 bases and 4 bases, with 10 bases remaining between them. The CDR3 spans 12 residues. The same sample was also studied in work on T cells of mothers and their children. That source notes: When mothers and children were related, their normalized repertoire overlap, which was always slightly higher, did not differ significantly from that of unrelated pairs.

The sequence was obtained from a girl under 10 years old in good health. The rearrangement links TRBV7-9 to TRBJ2-2; the D is unclear. The sample consisted of blood. The CDR3 DNA reads TGTGCCATCCCTTTCTTCACCGGGGAGCTGTTTTTT. It codes for CAIPFFTGELFF.